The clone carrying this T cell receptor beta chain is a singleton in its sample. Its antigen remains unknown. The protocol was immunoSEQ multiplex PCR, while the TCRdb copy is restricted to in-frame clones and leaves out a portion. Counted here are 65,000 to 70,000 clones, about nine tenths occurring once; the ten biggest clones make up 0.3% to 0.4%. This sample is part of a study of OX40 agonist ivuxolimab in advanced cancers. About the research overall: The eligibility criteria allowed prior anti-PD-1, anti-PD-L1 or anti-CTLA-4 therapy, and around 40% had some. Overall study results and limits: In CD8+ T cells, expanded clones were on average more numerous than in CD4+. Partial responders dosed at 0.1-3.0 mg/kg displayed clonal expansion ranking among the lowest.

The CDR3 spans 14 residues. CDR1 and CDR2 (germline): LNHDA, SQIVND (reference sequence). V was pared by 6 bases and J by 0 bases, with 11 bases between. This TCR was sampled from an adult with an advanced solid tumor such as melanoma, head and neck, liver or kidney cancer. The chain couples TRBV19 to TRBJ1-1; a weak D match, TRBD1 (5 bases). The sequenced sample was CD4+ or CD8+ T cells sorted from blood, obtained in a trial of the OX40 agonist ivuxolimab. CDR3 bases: TGTGCCAGTAGAGTAGCAGGGATGAACACTGAAGCTTTCTTT. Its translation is CASRVAGMNTEAFF.